The present TCR beta chain was sequenced within a study of shared clonotypes between healthy human individuals. Study-wide background: The plates for each donor numbered three CD4 naive, three CD4 memory, two CD8 naive and one CD8 memory.

Study-level findings and limits: Naive subsets typically showed greater estimated richness than memory subsets.

V dropped 5 bases and J dropped 0 bases, with 14 bases sitting between them. Per germline, CDR1 LNHDA and CDR2 SQIVND (reference sequence). The CDR3 consists of 16 residues. Some 30,000 T cell genomes, or approximately 200 ng DNA, went into the sorted-subset replicate PCRs. Sequencing used immunoSEQ multiplex PCR; TCRdb keeps in-frame clones, though not all of them. The sample records over 2 million clones, roughly 92% being singletons. Concerning this clone: Its target is not known.

CD4+ cell separation produced CD45RA+ naive and CD45RA-negative memory subsets. Specimen: naive CD4+ T cells from PBMCs. The subset is: CD45RA+ positively selected. This sequence joins TRBV19 and TRBJ2-1; D is ambiguous. This receptor was taken from a young man in good health. Some clones in this sample may be carry-over from other donors' samples. The CDR3 sequence is CASSVRSRHSYNEQFF. CDR3 in DNA: TGTGCCAGTAGTGTGAGAAGTAGGCACTCCTACAATGAGCAGTTCTTC.